This note documents a single T cell receptor beta chain sequence. This receptor's antigen is unknown. No per-base quality is available; no much larger clone lies one base away. This sample is drawn from a study of T cells in Graves' hyperthyroidism and ophthalmopathy (dated by TCRdb to between 2017 and 2020). Some background on the complete study: Peripheral blood samples were taken at initial diagnosis, before any treatment was given. After sampling, hyperthyroidism patients received methimazole starting at 30 mg daily, and ophthalmopathy patients received high-dose intravenous methylprednisolone. In six Graves' hyperthyroidism patients, the study also compared T-cell repertoires from thyroid tissue with T-cell repertoires from blood. To identify TCR V-J signatures that set the groups apart, the researchers used a discovery cohort of more than 95 patients, made up of 40 to 45 with Graves' ophthalmopathy and 57 with stable Graves' hyperthyroidism. TCR Vbeta CDR3 sequencing of 140 or so peripheral blood samples (over 40 ophthalmopathy, 75 hyperthyroidism and some 17 progressor patients) is reported in the paper. Whether ophthalmopathy could be predicted prospectively was tested in an independent validation cohort made up of about 18 hyperthyroidism patients plus 17 patients who later progressed to ophthalmopathy. For training and testing, the 100 or so patients in the discovery cohort were randomly divided in a 7:3 ratio.

On the study overall, not on this receptor specifically: Blood samples also contained most of the expanded thyroid clonotypes (frequency above 0.001), which suggests that blood repertoires may reflect thyroid immune responses. A model built on a 13 V-J signature distinguished ophthalmopathy from stable hyperthyroidism, reaching 85% to 90% sensitivity and about 81% specificity in cross-validation and 80%/75% in testing. During validation, the model predicted progression to ophthalmopathy a median of approximately 6 months ahead of onset, with 60% to 71% sensitivity and roughly 72% specificity. No statistical method was used to set the sample size in advance, and investigators knew the group allocation.

Taken from cysteine to phenylalanine, the CDR3 has 12 residues. The read is trimmed to its CDR3 DNA, 36 bases read in frame from base 1. Relative to germline, V is 4 bases shorter and J is 9 bases shorter, with 13 bases between their ends. From a lookup of the germline V gene, CDR1 and CDR2 are SQVTM and ANQGSEA. The hyperthyroidism patients were between 18 and 65 years old and newly diagnosed, with a disease duration of less than 2 months. Exclusion was applied to patients with uncontrolled infections, other autoimmune diseases, pregnancy or lactation. Clinical symptoms, serum thyroxine and TRAb, thyroid ultrasound, and orbital computed tomography formed the basis for the diagnoses. Blood from progressor patients was drawn when they were first diagnosed with hyperthyroidism, before any ophthalmopathy symptoms appeared. PBMCs were separated from roughly 10 ml of fresh peripheral blood using Ficoll-Paque density gradient centrifugation. Patients classed as progressors first received a Graves' hyperthyroidism diagnosis and then went on to develop ophthalmopathy during follow-up. Trizol reagent was used to extract total RNA, and RNA quality was then checked on an Agilent 2100 Bioanalyzer.

TCR beta CDR3 regions were amplified from RNA transcripts. The first round of RT-PCR for the TCR CDR3 was performed with the HTBI primer set and the Qiagen OneStep RT-PCR kit. Libraries were constructed in a second round of multiplex PCR, after which size selection and purification were carried out. Libraries were sequenced paired-end with 100 bp reads on an Illumina HiSeq2000. The source study handled its data this way. SOAPnuke was used to process the raw data, with reads discarded if the reads contained adapters or uncalled bases, had a mean Phred below 15, or lacked an exact constant-primer or identifier match. High-quality paired reads were merged using COPE v1.2.5, and each unique nucleotide sequence was defined as a clonotype. MiTCR v1.1 was used to align clonotypes to the IMGT TRBV, TRBD and TRBJ reference segments. The analysis included only V-J combinations with a frequency above 0.0001, which together covered about 99% of the repertoires. A TCS score was defined as the ratio between F50 (clonal expansion) and ExV (chaos), using BLOSUM62-based TCRdist between CDR3 peptides within each V-J. Welch's t-statistics and random forest reduced some 510 V-J features to some 14, which were used in a naive Bayes classifier (R e1071). TCRdb cleaned the public reads at Q25 with fastp, built clones with MiXCR and kept in-frame beta chains. Rows matching on CDR3 protein sequence are summarized as one entry with the most common DNA and genes. It is TCRdb's table, rather than the study itself, that gives the V and J calls and clone size. The sample records 690,000 or so distinct CDR3 sequences, roughly a sixth of which are singletons. The top ten hold 16% of the sample.

The sequence was collected from a woman aged 45-60 years with Graves' hyperthyroidism that later progressed to Graves' ophthalmopathy. The sequence is built from TRBV29-1 and TRBJ2-1; the D gene is not confidently resolved. Sequencing was done on a sample of blood. CDR3 protein: CSVVHLDVEQFF. The base sequence is TGCAGCGTTGTACATCTAGATGTTGAGCAGTTCTTC.